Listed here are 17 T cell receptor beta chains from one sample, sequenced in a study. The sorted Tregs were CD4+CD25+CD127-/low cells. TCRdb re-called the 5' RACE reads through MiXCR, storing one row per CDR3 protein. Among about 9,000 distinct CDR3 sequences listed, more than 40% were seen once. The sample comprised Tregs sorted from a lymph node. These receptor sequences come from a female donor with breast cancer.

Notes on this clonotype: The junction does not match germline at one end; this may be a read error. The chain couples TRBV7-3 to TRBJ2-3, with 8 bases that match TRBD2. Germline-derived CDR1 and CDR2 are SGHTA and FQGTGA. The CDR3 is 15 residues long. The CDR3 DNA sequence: TGTGCCAGCAGACCAGCGGGGGCCAGCACAGACACGCAGTATTTT. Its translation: CASRPAGASTDTQYF.

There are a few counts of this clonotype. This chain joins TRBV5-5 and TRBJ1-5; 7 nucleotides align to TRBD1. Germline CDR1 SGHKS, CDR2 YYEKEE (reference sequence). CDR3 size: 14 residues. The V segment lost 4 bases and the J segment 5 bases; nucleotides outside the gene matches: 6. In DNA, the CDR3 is TGTGCCAGCAGCCGGACAGGAGGGGATCAGCCCCAGCATTTT. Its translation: CASSRTGGDQPQHF.

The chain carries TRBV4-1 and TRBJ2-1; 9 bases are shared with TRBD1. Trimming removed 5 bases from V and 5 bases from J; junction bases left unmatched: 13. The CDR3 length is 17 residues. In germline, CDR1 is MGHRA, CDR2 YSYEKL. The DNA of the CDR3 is TGCGCCAGCAGCAGAATTTCCGGGACAGGGATCCACAATGAGCAGTTCTTC. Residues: CASSRISGTGIHNEQFF.

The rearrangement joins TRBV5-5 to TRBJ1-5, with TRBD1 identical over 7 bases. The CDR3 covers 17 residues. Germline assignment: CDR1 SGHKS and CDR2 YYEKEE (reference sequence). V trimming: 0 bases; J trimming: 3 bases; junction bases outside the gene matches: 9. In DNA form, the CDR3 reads TGTGCCAGCAGCTTGGGGGACAGCCCCCGGAACAATCAGCCCCAGCATTTT. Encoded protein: CASSLGDSPRNNQPQHF.

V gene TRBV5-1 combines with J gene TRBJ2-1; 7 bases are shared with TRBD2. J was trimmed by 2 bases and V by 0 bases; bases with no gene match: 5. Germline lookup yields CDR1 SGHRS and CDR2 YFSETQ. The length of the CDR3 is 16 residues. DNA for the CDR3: TGCGCCAGCAGCTTGGGGGACTATGTAGCCTACAATGAGCAGTTCTTC. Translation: CASSLGDYVAYNEQFF.

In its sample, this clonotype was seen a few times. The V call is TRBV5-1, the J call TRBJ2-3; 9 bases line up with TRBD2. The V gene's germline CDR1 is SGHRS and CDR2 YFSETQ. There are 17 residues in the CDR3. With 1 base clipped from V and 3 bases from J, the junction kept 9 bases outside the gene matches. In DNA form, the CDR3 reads TGCGCCAGCAGCTTGTTTGCTAGCGGGGAAACGACAGATACGCAGTATTTT. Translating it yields CASSLFASGETTDTQYF.

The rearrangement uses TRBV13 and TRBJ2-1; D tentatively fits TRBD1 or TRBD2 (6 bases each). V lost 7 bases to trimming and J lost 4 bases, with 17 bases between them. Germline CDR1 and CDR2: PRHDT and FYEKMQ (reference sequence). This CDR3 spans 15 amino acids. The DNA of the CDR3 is TGTGCCAGCACGTGGCAGGGGAGGATGTACAATGAGCAGTTCTTC. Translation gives CASTWQGRMYNEQFF.

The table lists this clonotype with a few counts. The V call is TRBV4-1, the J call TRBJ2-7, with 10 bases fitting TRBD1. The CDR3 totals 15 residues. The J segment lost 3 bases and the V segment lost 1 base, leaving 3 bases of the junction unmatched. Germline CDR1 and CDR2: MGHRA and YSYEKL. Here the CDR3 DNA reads TGCGCCAGCAGCCAAGGTCGGACAGGGGGCTACGAGCAGTACTTC. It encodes CASSQGRTGGYEQYF.

The CDR3, as DNA: TGCGCCAGCAGCTTGGTCCCCGACAGGGGTACTGAAGCTTTCTTT. Amino acids: CASSLVPDRGTEAFF. The rearrangement links TRBV5-1 to TRBJ1-1; 8 nucleotides agree with TRBD1. The CDR3 loop spans 15 amino acids. V gave up 0 bases and J gave up 5 bases; unmatched junction bases: 6. The V gene's germline CDR1 is SGHRS and CDR2 YFSETQ.

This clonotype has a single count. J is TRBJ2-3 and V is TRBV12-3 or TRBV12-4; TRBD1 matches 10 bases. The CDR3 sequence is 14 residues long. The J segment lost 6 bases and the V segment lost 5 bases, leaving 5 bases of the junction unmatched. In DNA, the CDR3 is TGTGCCAGCAGTCGGACAGGGGGGAGCGATACGCAGTATTTT. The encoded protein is CASSRTGGSDTQYF.

The CDR3 DNA reads TGTGCCAGCAGCACCCCGGGAACTGAGCAGTTCTTC. Encoded protein: CASSTPGTEQFF. The gene calls are TRBV11-3 and TRBJ2-1; D possibly corresponds to TRBD2 (5 bases). CDR1 is SGHNT, CDR2 YENEEA, per germline. The ends were cut back, 5 bases at V and 9 bases at J, with 11 bases in the middle. There are 12 residues in the CDR3.

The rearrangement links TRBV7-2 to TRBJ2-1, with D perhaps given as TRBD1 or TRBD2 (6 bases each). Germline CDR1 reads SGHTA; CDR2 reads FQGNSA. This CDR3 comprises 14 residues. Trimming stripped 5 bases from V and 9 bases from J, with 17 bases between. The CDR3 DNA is TGTGCCAGCAGCACACGGGAGTCGGACAGTGAGCAGTTCTTC. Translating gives CASSTRESDSEQFF.

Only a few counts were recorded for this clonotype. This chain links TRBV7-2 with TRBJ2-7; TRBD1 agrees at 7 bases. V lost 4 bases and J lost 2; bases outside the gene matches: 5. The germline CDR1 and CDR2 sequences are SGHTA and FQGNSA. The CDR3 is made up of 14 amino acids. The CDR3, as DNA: TGTGCCAGCAGCTGGACAGGACCTACCTACGAGCAGTACTTC. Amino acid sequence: CASSWTGPTYEQYF. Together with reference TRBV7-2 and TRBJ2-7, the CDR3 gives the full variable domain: GAGVSQSPSNKVTEKGKDVELRCDPISGHTALYWYRQSLGQGLEFLIYFQGNSAPDKSGLPSDRFSAERTGGSVSTLTIQRTQQEDSAVYLCASSWTGPTYEQYFGPGTRLTVT.

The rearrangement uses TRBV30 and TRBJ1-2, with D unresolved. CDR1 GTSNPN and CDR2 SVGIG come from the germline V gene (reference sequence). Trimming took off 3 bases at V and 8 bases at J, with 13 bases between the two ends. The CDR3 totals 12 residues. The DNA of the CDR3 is TGTGCCTGGAGGGTGAGCCTGGGGGGCTACACCTTC. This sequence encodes CAWRVSLGGYTF.

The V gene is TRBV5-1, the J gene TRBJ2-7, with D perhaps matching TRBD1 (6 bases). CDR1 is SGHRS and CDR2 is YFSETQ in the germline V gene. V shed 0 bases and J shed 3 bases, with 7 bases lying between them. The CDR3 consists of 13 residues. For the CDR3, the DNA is TGCGCCAGCAGCTTGGGGACAGACTACGAGCAGTACTTC. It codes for CASSLGTDYEQYF. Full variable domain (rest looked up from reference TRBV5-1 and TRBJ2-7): KAGVTQTPRYLIKTRGQQVTLSCSPISGHRSVSWYQQTPGQGLQFLFEYFSETQRNKGNFPGRFSGRQFSNSRSEMNVSTLELGDSALYLCASSLGTDYEQYFGPGTRLTVT.

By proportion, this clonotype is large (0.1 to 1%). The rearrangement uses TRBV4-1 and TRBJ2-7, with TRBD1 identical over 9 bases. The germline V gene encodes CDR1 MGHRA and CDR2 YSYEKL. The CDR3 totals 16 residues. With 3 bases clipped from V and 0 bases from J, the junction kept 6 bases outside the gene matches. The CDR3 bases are TGCGCCAGCAGCCAGTACGGGACAGGGAGCTCCTACGAGCAGTACTTC. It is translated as CASSQYGTGSSYEQYF.

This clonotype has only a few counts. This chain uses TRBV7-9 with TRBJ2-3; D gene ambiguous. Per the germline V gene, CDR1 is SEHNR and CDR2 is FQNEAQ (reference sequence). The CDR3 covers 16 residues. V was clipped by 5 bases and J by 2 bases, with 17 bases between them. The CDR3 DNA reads TGTGCCAGCAGCCCCCCTTCCCTTCACCACACAGATACGCAGTATTTT. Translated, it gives CASSPPSLHHTDTQYF.